The T cell receptor beta chain under discussion was sequenced for a study of blood T cells in healthy people across ages. Every donor contributed roughly 11 milliliters of peripheral blood by blood draw. A sample-barcoded 5' primer and a J-beta primer mix were used in a second PCR of about 7 to 12 cycles. Each cDNA molecule received a tag from a template-switch adaptor that had 12 random nucleotides. In TCRdb, the 5' RACE reads were re-called with MiXCR into one record per CDR3 protein. The sample includes 1,800,000 or so distinct CDR3 sequences, roughly 43% seen only once; the top ten take 23%. V gave up 2 bases and J gave up 0 bases, with 16 bases separating them. In germline, CDR1 is MNHEY, CDR2 SVGAGI. CDR3 length: 17 amino acids.

The gene calls are TRBV6-5 and TRBJ1-1; TRBD1 might be the D (6 bases). The source is a human donor in good health. Sequencing was carried out using blood. CDR3 in amino acids: CASSYAGGRSLNTEAFF. The DNA of the CDR3 is TGTGCCAGCAGTTACGCCGGGGGCCGATCTTTGAACACTGAAGCTTTCTTT.